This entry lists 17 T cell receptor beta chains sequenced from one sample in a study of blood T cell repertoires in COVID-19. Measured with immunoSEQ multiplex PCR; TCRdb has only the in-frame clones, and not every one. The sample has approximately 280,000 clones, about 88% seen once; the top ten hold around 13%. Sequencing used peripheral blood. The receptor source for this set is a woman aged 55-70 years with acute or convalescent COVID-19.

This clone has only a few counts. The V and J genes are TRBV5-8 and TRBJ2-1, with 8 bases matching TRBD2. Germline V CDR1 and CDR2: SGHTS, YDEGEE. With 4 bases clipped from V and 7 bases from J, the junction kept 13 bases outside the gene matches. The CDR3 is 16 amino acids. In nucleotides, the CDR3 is TGTGCCAGCAGCCAAGTCGGGGGGGGAAGGTCTAATGAGCAGTTCTTC. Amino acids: CASSQVGGGRSNEQFF.

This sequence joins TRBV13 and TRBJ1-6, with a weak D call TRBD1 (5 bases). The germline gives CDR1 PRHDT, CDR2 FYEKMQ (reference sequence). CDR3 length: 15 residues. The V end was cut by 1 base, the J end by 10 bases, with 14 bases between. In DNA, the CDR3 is TGTGCCAGCAGCTTAGCGATACAGGCTCCCTCACCCCTCCACTTT. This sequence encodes CASSLAIQAPSPLHF.

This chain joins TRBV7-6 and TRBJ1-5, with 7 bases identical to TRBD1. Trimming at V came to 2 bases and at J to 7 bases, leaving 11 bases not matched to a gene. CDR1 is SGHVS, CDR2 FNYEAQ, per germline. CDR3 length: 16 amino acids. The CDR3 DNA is TGTGCCAGCAGCTTATTCCCTCCAGACAGGGACCAGCCCCAGCATTTT. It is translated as CASSLFPPDRDQPQHF.

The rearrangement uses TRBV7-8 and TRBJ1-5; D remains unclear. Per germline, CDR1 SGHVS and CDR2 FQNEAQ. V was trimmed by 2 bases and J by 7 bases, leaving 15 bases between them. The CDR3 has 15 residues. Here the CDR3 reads CASSLLVPGVQPQHF. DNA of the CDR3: TGTGCCAGCAGCTTACTGGTCCCGGGAGTGCAGCCCCAGCATTTT.

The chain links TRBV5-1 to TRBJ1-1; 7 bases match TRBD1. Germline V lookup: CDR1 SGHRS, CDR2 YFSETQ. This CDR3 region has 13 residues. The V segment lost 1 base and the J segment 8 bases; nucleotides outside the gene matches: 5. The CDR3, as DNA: TGCGCCAGCAGCTTGACAGGGGTGACAGAAGCTTTCTTT. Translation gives CASSLTGVTEAFF.

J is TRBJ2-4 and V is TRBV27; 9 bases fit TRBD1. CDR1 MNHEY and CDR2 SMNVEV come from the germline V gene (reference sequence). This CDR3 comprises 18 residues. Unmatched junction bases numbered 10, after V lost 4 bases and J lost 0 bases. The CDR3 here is CASSSTGGTGLAKNIQYF. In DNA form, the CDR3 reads TGTGCCAGCAGTTCGACGGGTGGGACAGGGCTAGCCAAAAACATTCAGTACTTC.

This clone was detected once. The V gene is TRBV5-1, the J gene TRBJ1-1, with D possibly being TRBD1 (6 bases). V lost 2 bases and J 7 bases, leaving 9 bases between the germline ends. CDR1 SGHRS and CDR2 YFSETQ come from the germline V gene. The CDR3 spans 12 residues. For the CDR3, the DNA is TGCGCCAGCAGCTTTCAGGGGTTTGAAGCTTTCTTT. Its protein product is CASSFQGFEAFF.

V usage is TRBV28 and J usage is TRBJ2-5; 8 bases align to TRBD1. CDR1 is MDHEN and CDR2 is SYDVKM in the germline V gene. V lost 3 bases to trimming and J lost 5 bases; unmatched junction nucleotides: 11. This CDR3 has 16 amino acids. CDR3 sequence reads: CASSLGLRTGMETQYF. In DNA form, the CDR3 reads TGTGCCAGCAGTTTGGGTCTTCGGACAGGGATGGAGACCCAGTACTTC.

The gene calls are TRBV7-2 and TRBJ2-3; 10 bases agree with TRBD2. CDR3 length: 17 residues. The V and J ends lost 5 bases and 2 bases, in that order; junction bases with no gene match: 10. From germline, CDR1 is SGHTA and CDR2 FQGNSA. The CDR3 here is CASSPSLAGEPTDTQYF. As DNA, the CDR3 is TGTGCCAGCAGCCCATCTCTAGCGGGAGAACCCACAGATACGCAGTATTTT.

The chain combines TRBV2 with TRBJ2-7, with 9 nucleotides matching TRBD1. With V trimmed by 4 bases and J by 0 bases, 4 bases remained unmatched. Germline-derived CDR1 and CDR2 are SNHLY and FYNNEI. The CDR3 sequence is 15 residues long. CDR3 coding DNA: TGTGCCAGCAGTGCCGGGACAGGGTTCTCCTACGAGCAGTACTTC. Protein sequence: CASSAGTGFSYEQYF.

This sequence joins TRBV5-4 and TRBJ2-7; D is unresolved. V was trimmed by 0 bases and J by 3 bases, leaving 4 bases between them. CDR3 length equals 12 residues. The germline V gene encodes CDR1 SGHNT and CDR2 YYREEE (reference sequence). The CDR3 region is CASSLDGYEQYF. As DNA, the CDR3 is TGTGCCAGCAGCTTGGACGGCTACGAGCAGTACTTC.

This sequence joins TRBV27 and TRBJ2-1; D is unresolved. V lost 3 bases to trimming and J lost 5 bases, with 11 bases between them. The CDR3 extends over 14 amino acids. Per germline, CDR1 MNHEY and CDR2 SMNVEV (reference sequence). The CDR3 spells CASSFGQVDNEQFF. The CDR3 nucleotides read TGTGCCAGCAGTTTTGGGCAGGTCGACAATGAGCAGTTCTTC.

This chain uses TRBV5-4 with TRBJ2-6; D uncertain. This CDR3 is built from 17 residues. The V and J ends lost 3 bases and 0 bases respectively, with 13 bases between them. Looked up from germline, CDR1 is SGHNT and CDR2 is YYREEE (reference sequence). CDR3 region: CASSSHMESSGANVLTF. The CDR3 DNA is TGTGCCAGCAGCTCCCACATGGAGAGCTCTGGGGCCAACGTCCTGACTTTC.

The CDR3 DNA follows: TGCGCCAGCAGCGGGACAGGGGTCTATGGCTACACCTTC. Translation gives CASSGTGVYGYTF. The rearrangement uses TRBV5-1 and TRBJ1-2; 10 nucleotides align to TRBD1. V trimming: 4 bases; J trimming: 4 bases; junction bases outside the gene matches: 1. CDR3 length: 13 residues. Per germline, CDR1 SGHRS and CDR2 YFSETQ.

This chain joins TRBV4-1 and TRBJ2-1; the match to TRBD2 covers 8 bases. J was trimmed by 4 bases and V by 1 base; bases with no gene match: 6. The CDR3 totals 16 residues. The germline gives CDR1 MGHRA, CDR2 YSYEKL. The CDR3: CASSQASRGGYNEQFF. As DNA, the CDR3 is TGCGCCAGCAGCCAAGCCTCCCGGGGGGGTTACAATGAGCAGTTCTTC.

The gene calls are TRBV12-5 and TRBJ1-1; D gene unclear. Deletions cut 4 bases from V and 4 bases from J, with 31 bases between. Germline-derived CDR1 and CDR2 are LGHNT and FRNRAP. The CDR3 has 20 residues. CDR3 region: CASGSGNPQNPQSGCTEAFF. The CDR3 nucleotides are TGTGCTAGTGGTTCGGGAAATCCCCAAAATCCTCAGAGTGGGTGCACTGAAGCTTTCTTT.

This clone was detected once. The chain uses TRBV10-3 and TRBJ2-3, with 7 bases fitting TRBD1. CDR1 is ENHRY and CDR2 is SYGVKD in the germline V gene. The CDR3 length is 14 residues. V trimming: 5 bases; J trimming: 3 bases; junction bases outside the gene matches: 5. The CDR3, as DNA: TGTGCCATCAGTAAAACAGGGGAGACAGATACGCAGTATTTT. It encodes CAISKTGETDTQYF.